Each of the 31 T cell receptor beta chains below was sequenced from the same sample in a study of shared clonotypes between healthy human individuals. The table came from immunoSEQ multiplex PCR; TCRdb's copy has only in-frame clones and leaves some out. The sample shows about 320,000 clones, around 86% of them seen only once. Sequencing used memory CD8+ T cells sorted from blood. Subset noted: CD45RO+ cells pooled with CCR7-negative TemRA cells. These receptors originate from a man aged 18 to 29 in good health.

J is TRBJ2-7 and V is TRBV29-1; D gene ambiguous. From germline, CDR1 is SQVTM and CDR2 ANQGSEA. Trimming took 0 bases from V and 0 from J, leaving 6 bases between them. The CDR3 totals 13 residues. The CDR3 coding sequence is TGCAGCGTTGAAGAGGCCAACTCCTACGAGCAGTACTTC. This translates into CSVEEANSYEQYF.

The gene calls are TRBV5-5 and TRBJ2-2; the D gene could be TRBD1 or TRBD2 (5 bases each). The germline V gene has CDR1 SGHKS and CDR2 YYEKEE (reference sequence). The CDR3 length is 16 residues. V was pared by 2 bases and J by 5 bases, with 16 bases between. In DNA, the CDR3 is TGTGCCAGCAGCTTTCCAACCGGGACCTCTACCGGGGAGCTGTTTTTT. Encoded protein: CASSFPTGTSTGELFF.

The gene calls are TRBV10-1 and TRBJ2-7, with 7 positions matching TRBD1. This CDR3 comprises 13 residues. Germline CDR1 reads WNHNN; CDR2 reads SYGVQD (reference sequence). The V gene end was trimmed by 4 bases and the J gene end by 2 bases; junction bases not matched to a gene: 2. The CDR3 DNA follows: TGCGCCAGCAGTGCCGGGACAGCCTACGAGCAGTACTTC. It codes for CASSAGTAYEQYF.

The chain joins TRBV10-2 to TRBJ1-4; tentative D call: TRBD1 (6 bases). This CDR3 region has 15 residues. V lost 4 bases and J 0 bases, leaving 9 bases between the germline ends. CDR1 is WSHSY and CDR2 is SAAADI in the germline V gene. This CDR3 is CASSGTATTNEKLFF. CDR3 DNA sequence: TGCGCCAGCAGTGGGACAGCTACAACTAATGAAAAACTGTTTTTT.

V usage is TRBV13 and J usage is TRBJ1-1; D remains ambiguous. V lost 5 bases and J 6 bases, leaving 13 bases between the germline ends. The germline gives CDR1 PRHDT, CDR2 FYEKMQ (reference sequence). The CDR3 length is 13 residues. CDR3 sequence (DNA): TGTGCCAGCAGCCCTTCGTTGGAGGCTGAAGCTTTCTTT. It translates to CASSPSLEAEAFF.

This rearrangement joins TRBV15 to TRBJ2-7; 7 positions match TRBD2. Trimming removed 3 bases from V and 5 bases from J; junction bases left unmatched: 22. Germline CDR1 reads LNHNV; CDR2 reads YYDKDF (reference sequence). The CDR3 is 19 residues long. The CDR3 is CATSRVSPGSGGSIHEQYF. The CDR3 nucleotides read TGTGCCACCAGCAGGGTCTCCCCAGGCAGTGGCGGGAGTATCCACGAGCAGTACTTC.

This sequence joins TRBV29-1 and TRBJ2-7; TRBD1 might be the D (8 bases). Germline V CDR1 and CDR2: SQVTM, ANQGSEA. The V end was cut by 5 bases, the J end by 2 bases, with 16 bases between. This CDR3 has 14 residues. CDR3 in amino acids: CSVTWTGRAYEQYF. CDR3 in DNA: TGCAGCGTTACCTGGACAGGGAGGGCCTACGAGCAGTACTTC.

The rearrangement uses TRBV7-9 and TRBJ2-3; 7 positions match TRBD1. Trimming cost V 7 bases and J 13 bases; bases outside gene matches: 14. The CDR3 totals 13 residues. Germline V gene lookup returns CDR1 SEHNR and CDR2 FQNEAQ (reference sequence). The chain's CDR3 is CASIHAEGARKYF. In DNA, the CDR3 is TGTGCCAGCATACACGCCGAGGGGGCCCGGAAGTATTTT.

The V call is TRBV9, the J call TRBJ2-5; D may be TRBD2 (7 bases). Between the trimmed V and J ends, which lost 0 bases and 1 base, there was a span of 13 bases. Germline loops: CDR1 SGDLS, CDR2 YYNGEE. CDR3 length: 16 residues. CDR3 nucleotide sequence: TGTGCCAGCAGCGTAGATGGCGCGGGGGCCCAAGAGACCCAGTACTTC. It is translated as CASSVDGAGAQETQYF.

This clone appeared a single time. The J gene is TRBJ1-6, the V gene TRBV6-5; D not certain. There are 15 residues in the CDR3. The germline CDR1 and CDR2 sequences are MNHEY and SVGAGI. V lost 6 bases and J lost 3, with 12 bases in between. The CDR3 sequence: CASSSDRDYNSPLHF. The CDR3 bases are TGTGCCAGCAGCTCAGACCGAGACTATAATTCACCCCTCCACTTT.

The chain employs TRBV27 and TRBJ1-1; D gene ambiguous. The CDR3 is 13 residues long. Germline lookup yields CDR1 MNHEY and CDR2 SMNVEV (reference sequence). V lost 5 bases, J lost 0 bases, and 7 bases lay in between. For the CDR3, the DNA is TGTGCCAGCAGTCCTTACATGAACACTGAAGCTTTCTTT. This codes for CASSPYMNTEAFF.

This chain's CDR3 is CASSHAGTGTYEQYF. The CDR3 DNA is TGCGCCAGCAGCCATGCCGGGACAGGGACCTACGAGCAGTACTTC. V usage is TRBV4-1 and J usage is TRBJ2-7; 9 bases match TRBD1. V trimming: 3 bases; J trimming: 2 bases; junction bases outside the gene matches: 5. The CDR3 covers 15 residues. Germline V lookup: CDR1 MGHRA, CDR2 YSYEKL.

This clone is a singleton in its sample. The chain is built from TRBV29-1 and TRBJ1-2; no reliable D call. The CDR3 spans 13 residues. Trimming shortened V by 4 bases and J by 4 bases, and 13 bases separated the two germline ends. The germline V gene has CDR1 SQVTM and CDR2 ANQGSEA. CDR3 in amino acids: CSVGRVLSYGYTF. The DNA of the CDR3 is TGCAGCGTTGGGCGCGTACTTAGCTATGGCTACACCTTC.

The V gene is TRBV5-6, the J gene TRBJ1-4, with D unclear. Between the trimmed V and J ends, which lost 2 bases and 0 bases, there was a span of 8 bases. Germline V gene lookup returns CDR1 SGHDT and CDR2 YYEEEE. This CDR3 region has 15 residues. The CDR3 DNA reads TGTGCCAGCAGCTTTTCGACTGCAACTAATGAAAAACTGTTTTTT. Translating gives CASSFSTATNEKLFF.

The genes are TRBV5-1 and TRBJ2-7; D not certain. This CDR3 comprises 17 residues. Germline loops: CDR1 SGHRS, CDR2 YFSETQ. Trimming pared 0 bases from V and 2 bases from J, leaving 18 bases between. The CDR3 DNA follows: TGCGCCAGCAGCTTGGCCGTTATCGGGTGGGAAACCTACGAGCAGTACTTC. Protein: CASSLAVIGWETYEQYF.

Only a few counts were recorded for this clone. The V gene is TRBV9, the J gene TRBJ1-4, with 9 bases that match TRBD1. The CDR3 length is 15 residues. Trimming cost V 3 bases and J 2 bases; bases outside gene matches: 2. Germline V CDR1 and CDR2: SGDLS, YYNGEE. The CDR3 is CASSETGGTNEKLFF. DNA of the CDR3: TGTGCCAGCAGCGAGACAGGGGGGACTAATGAAAAACTGTTTTTT.

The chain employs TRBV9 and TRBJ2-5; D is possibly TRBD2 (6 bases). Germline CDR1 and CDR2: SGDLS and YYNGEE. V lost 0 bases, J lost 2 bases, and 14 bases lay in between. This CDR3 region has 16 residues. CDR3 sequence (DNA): TGTGCCAGCAGCGTAGCTCTAGCGACACGACAAGAGACCCAGTACTTC. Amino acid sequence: CASSVALATRQETQYF.

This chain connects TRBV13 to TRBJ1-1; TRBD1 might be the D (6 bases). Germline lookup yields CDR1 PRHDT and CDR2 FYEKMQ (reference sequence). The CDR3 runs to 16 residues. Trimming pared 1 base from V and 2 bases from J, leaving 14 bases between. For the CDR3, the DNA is TGTGCCAGCAGCTTAGAGGGGGGCGGCAGTAACACTGAAGCTTTCTTT. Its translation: CASSLEGGGSNTEAFF. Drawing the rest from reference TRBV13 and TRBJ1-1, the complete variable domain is AAGVIQSPRHLIKEKRETATLKCYPIPRHDTVYWYQQGPGQDPQFLISFYEKMQSDKGSIPDRFSAQQFSDYHSELNMSSLELGDSALYFCASSLEGGGSNTEAFFGQGTRLTVV.

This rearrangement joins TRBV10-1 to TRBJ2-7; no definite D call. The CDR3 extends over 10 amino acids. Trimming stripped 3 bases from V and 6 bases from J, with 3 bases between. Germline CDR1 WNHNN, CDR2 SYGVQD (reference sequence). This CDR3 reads CASSDTEQYF. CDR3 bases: TGCGCCAGCAGTGACACCGAGCAGTACTTC.

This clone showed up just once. CDR3 DNA: TGTGCCAGCAGCTTAGGGGCGGGCATCTATGGCTACACCTTC. Translation gives CASSLGAGIYGYTF. This sequence joins TRBV7-2 and TRBJ1-2; D gene ambiguous. Germline CDR1 is SGHTA and CDR2 is FQGNSA. V gave up 1 base and J gave up 4 bases, with 10 bases separating them. This CDR3 region has 14 residues.

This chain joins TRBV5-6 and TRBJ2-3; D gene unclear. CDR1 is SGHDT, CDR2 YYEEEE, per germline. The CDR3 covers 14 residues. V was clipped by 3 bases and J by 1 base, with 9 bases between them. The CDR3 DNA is TGTGCCAGCAGCTCAGCCGATCGCACAGATACGCAGTATTTT. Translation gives CASSSADRTDTQYF.

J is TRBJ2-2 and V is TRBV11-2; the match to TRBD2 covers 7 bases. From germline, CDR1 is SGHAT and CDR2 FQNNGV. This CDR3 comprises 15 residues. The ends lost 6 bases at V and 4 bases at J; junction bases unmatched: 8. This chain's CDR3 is CASRPGTGGTGELFF. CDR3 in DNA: TGTGCCAGCAGACCGGGGACGGGGGGCACCGGGGAGCTGTTTTTT.

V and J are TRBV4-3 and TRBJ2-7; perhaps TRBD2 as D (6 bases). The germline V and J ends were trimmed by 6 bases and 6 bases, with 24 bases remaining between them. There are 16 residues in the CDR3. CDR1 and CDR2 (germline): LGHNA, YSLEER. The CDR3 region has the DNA TGCGCCAGCAGTCTAACTCCGGACGGGGAGGACTTCGAGCAGTACTTC. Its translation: CASSLTPDGEDFEQYF.

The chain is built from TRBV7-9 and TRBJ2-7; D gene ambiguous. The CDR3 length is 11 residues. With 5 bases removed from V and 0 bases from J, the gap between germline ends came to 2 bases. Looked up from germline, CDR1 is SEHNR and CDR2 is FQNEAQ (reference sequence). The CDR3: CASSRSYEQYF. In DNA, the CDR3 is TGTGCCAGCAGCCGCTCCTACGAGCAGTACTTC.

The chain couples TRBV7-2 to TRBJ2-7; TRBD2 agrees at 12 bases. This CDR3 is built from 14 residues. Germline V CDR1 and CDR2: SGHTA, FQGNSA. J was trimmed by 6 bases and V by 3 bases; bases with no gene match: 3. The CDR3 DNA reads TGTGCCAGCAGCTTGGCTAGCGGGAGGGGCGAGCAGTACTTC. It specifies CASSLASGRGEQYF.

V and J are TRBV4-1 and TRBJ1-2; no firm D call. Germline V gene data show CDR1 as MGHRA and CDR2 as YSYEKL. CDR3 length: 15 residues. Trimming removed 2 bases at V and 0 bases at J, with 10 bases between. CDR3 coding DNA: TGCGCCAGCAGCCAACCAAGTGCGTCTAACTATGGCTACACCTTC. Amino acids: CASSQPSASNYGYTF.

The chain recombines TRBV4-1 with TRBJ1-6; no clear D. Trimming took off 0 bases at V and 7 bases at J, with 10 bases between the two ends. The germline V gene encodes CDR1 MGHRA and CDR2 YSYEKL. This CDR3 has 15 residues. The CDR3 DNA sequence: TGCGCCAGCAGCCAAGATCGCTGGAAAAATTCACCCCTCCACTTT. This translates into CASSQDRWKNSPLHF.

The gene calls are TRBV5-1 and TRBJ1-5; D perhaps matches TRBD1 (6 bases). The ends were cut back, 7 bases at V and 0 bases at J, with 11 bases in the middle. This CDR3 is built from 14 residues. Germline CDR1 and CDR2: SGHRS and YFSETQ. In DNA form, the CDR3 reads TGCGCCAGCCCGACAGGCTTTAGCAATCAGCCCCAGCATTTT. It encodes CASPTGFSNQPQHF. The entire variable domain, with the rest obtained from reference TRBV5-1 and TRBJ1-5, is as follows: KAGVTQTPRYLIKTRGQQVTLSCSPISGHRSVSWYQQTPGQGLQFLFEYFSETQRNKGNFPGRFSGRQFSNSRSEMNVSTLELGDSALYLCASPTGFSNQPQHFGDGTRLSIL.

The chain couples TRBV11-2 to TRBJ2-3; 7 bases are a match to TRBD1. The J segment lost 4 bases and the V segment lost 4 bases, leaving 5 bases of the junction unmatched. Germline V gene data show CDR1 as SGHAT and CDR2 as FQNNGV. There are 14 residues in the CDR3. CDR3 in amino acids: CASSSLQGPDTQYF. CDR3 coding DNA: TGTGCCAGCAGCTCATTACAGGGGCCAGATACGCAGTATTTT.

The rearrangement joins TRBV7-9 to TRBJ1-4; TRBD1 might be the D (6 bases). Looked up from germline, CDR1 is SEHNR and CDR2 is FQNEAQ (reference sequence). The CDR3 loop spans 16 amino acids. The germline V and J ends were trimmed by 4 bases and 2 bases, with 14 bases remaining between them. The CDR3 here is CASSSNRERTNEKLFF. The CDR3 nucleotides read TGTGCCAGCAGCTCAAACAGGGAGCGGACTAATGAAAAACTGTTTTTT.

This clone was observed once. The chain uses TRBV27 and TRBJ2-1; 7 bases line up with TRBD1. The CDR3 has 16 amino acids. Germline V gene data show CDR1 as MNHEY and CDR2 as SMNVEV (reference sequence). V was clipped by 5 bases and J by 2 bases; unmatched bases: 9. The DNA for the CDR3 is TGTGCCAGCAGTCTAAACCGGGACAGACCCTACAATGAGCAGTTCTTC. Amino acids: CASSLNRDRPYNEQFF.